This T cell receptor beta chain is drawn from a study of neoadjuvant anti-PD-1 for oral cavity cancer. About the research overall: Most patients had three to four biweekly doses of 3 mg/kg nivolumab before resection. Study conclusions and caveats: With three patients per group, TCR findings need larger cohorts.

The table came from immunoSEQ multiplex PCR; TCRdb's copy has only in-frame clones and leaves some out. The sample consists of 15,000 or so clones, around 60% of them appearing once. CDR1 is MNHEY and CDR2 is SVGAGI in the germline V gene. V was cut by 6 bases and J by 7 bases, with 7 bases left in between. CDR3 length: 11 amino acids. Patients had newly diagnosed, untreated stage II-IVA oral cavity squamous cell carcinoma. No culture or expansion preceded analysis of these blood cells. As for this clone: What it binds is not known.

The material sequenced was PBMCs, taken before nivolumab (anti-PD-1) treatment. This TCR was recovered from a person aged 40 to 85 with oral cavity squamous cell carcinoma. V and J are TRBV6-5 and TRBJ2-1; D call uncertain. The CDR3 loop is CASRFLNEQFF. The CDR3, as DNA: TGTGCCAGCAGATTTCTTAATGAGCAGTTCTTC.